Shown below are 13 T cell receptor beta chains from a single sample sequenced in a study of blood T cells in healthy people across ages. The use of a sample-barcoded 5' primer and a J-beta primer mix characterized a second PCR of about 7 to 12 cycles. TCRdb passed the 5' RACE reads through MiXCR, listing each CDR3 protein once. The sample lists hundreds of thousands of distinct CDR3 sequences; 45% to 50% were seen once. Sequencing input: blood. The source of these receptors is a woman aged 55-69 years in good health.

V gene TRBV5-1 combines with J gene TRBJ2-3; the D call may be TRBD1 or TRBD2 (5 bases each). Germline assignment: CDR1 SGHRS and CDR2 YFSETQ. The CDR3 has 13 amino acids. Deletions cut 4 bases from V and 4 bases from J, with 10 bases between. CDR3 DNA sequence: TGCGCCAGCAGCCTGGGACCGGCAGATACGCAGTATTTT. As protein: CASSLGPADTQYF.

CDR3 in amino acids: CASSLPGLAGEESLETQYF. CDR3 coding DNA: TGCGCCAGCAGCCTACCAGGACTAGCGGGAGAGGAATCACTAGAGACCCAGTACTTC. The V gene is TRBV5-1, the J gene TRBJ2-5; 13 nucleotides align to TRBD2. V lost 4 bases, J lost 4 bases, and 16 bases stayed unmatched. The CDR3 loop spans 19 amino acids. Germline V CDR1 and CDR2: SGHRS, YFSETQ.

The gene calls are TRBV18 and TRBJ2-1; no clear D. Germline lookup yields CDR1 KGHSH and CDR2 LQKENI. Trimming shortened V by 3 bases and J by 12 bases, and 18 bases separated the two germline ends. The CDR3 loop spans 14 amino acids. Here the CDR3 reads CASSPPSVEKVQFF. The CDR3 region has the DNA TGTGCCAGCTCACCCCCGTCAGTTGAGAAGGTGCAGTTCTTC.

This clonotype came up a few times. The rearrangement joins TRBV7-2 to TRBJ1-4, with D possibly matching TRBD1 (6 bases). Germline CDR1 reads SGHTA; CDR2 reads FQGNSA. The V end was cut by 5 bases, the J end by 6 bases, with 10 bases between. The CDR3 consists of 13 residues. The CDR3 bases are TGTGCCAGCAGCCGGGGGGCTGATGAAAAACTGTTTTTT. The encoded protein is CASSRGADEKLFF.

The chain uses TRBV7-2 and TRBJ1-2; maybe TRBD1 (5 bases). CDR1 is SGHTA and CDR2 is FQGNSA in the germline V gene. V shed 2 bases and J shed 6 bases, with 10 bases lying between them. CDR3 length: 13 amino acids. In nucleotides, the CDR3 is TGTGCCAGCAGCTTACGGGTAGGGGATGGCTACACCTTC. Protein: CASSLRVGDGYTF.

This clonotype turned up a few times. The V gene is TRBV28, the J gene TRBJ2-3, with D maybe TRBD1 (6 bases). In germline, CDR1 is MDHEN, CDR2 SYDVKM. With 6 bases removed from V and 2 bases from J, the gap between germline ends came to 12 bases. The CDR3 spans 14 residues. CDR3 in amino acids: CASRSGADTDTQYF. CDR3 nucleotide sequence: TGTGCCAGCAGGTCAGGGGCGGACACAGATACGCAGTATTTT. Using reference TRBV28 and TRBJ2-3 for the parts outside the CDR3, the full variable domain is DVKVTQSSRYLVKRTGEKVFLECVQDMDHENMFWYRQDPGLGLRLIYFSYDVKMKEKGDIPEGYSVSREKKERFSLILESASTNQTSMYLCASRSGADTDTQYFGPGTRLTVL.

This clonotype was seen a handful of times. The CDR3 sequence: CAINRDVSYEQYF. DNA of the CDR3: TGTGCCATCAACCGGGACGTAAGCTACGAGCAGTACTTC. The J gene is TRBJ2-7, the V gene TRBV10-3, with D perhaps matching TRBD1 or TRBD2 (5 bases each). Trimming removed 7 bases at V and 3 bases at J, with 13 bases between. The CDR3 covers 13 residues. CDR1 is ENHRY and CDR2 is SYGVKD in the germline V gene.

This chain connects TRBV5-1 to TRBJ2-5, with TRBD1 identical over 7 bases. Germline V gene data show CDR1 as SGHRS and CDR2 as YFSETQ. The CDR3 length is 15 residues. With V trimmed by 0 bases and J by 1 base, 3 bases remained unmatched. This CDR3 reads CASSLARTGQETQYF. The CDR3 nucleotides are TGCGCCAGCAGCTTGGCCCGGACAGGCCAAGAGACCCAGTACTTC.

This chain uses TRBV3-1 with TRBJ1-6; D not resolved. Trimming left V 3 bases short and J 7 bases short, with 4 bases between. The germline CDR1 and CDR2 sequences are LGHDT and YNNKEL (reference sequence). The length of the CDR3 is 12 residues. CDR3 sequence (DNA): TGTGCCAGCAGCCAGAGGAATTCACCCCTCCACTTT. This sequence encodes CASSQRNSPLHF.

This chain joins TRBV20-1 and TRBJ2-5, with 11 bases fitting TRBD2. V was pared by 5 bases and J by 3 bases, with 2 bases of the junction left unmatched. Looked up from germline, CDR1 is DFQATT and CDR2 is SNEGSKA (reference sequence). CDR3 length: 13 residues. The CDR3, as DNA: TGCAGTGCTGTGACTAGCGGGAAAGAGACCCAGTACTTC. This gives the protein CSAVTSGKETQYF.

This clonotype was found a few times. The chain combines TRBV5-1 with TRBJ2-5; D possibly corresponds to TRBD1 (6 bases). The CDR3 covers 13 residues. V dropped 0 bases and J dropped 10 bases, with 13 bases sitting between them. The germline V gene encodes CDR1 SGHRS and CDR2 YFSETQ. The CDR3 region has the DNA TGCGCCAGCAGCTTGGGCCAGGGGTCCGACCAGTACTTC. This encodes CASSLGQGSDQYF.

V usage is TRBV2 and J usage is TRBJ2-5; maybe TRBD1 (5 bases). The CDR3 has 15 residues. V gave up 3 bases and J gave up 2 bases, with 13 bases separating them. CDR1 is SNHLY, CDR2 FYNNEI, per germline. DNA of the CDR3: TGTGCCAGCAGTGAGGACACACTGATACAAGAGACCCAGTACTTC. Translation: CASSEDTLIQETQYF.

The rearrangement links TRBV20-1 to TRBJ1-5; TRBD1 agrees at 10 bases. The CDR3 extends over 14 amino acids. The germline CDR1 and CDR2 sequences are DFQATT and SNEGSKA (reference sequence). Trimming removed 7 bases from V and 5 bases from J; junction bases left unmatched: 8. CDR3 DNA: TGCAGTGTTTCCGGGACAGGGGATTATCAGCCCCAGCATTTT. Encoded protein: CSVSGTGDYQPQHF.